This T cell receptor (beta chain) was captured in a study of T cells in localized non-small cell lung cancer. This clone came up a few times. Its antigen is currently unknown. Study conclusions and caveats: The highest T cell clonality was in uninvolved adjacent lung, above tumor.

Repertoires were generated with immunoSEQ multiplex PCR, while TCRdb's copy carries only in-frame clones and drops some. The table includes under 35,000 clones, around 92% detected once. This clonotype was obtained from a woman aged 35 to 70 with stage III lung adenocarcinoma. The specimen was peripheral blood mononuclear cells, collected before any cancer treatment.

The CDR3 bases are TGTGCCAGCAGTTTTTCAGGGAACCAGCCCCAGCATTTT. Its translation: CASSFSGNQPQHF. This chain connects TRBV27 to TRBJ1-5; possibly TRBD1 for D (5 bases). The CDR3 contains 13 residues. Trimming left V 3 bases short and J 7 bases short, with 10 bases between. Per the germline V gene, CDR1 is MNHEY and CDR2 is SMNVEV (reference sequence).